Reported below is one TCR beta chain. What it binds is not known. The data are from a study of Ad26.COV2.S vaccination and SARS-CoV-2 variants. Study as a whole: Of the COV1001 trial arms, the Ad26.COV2.S arm included the donor.

Documented treatment: some 20 received Ad26.COV2.S at low or high dose, single or two shots; five or six received placebo; per-sample allocation not given. Specimen acquisition occurred on day 63 following the initial vaccine or placebo injection. Wuhan-strain spike was delivered by a replication-incompetent Ad26 vector. Method: immunoSEQ multiplex PCR; TCRdb's copy keeps in-frame clones and lacks some. The data show about 350,000 clones, 86% seen once. Study-level results: In TCR breadth and depth analyses, total T cell responses may have been underestimated.

Germline CDR1 and CDR2: LNHNV and YYDKDF (reference sequence). Trimming stripped 0 bases from V and 2 bases from J, with 11 bases between. This CDR3 spans 15 amino acids. The material was peripheral blood, obtained in a trial of Ad26.COV2.S vaccine versus placebo. The sequence was obtained from a person aged 18-60 years who received the Ad26.COV2.S COVID-19 vaccine or a placebo. The chain carries TRBV15 and TRBJ2-7; a possible D gene is TRBD1 (5 bases). The CDR3 nucleotides read TGTGCCACCAGCAGAGATTGGGGCGGTACCTACGAGCAGTACTTC. This codes for CATSRDWGGTYEQYF.